What follows describes a single TCR beta chain. Original processing notes: From reference gene primer amplification, estimates of nucleated cell counts were derived. Repertoires were generated with immunoSEQ multiplex PCR, while TCRdb's copy carries only in-frame clones and drops some. The DNA gave D and trimming, while V, J and clone size come from that table. The repertoire consists of about 86,000 clones, with approximately 83% occurring once and the leading ten covering around 29%. These data are taken from a study of blood T cell repertoires in COVID-19. Study details: Samples of COVID-19 (acute and convalescent) were obtained from the United States, Italy and Spain. Sources were T cells, B-cell-depleted T cells, or PBMCs; the material itself was cDNA or gDNA.

Germline CDR1 and CDR2: SGHRS and YFSETQ. V gave up 4 bases and J gave up 2 bases; unmatched junction bases: 4. The CDR3 consists of 16 residues. Input material: peripheral blood. This rearrangement joins TRBV5-1 to TRBJ1-4, with 11 positions matching TRBD1. This TCR was sampled from a woman aged 80 or older with active or convalescent COVID-19. The CDR3 DNA is TGCGCCAGCAGCCTGGGACAGGGGGTGACTAATGAAAAACTGTTTTTT. This sequence encodes CASSLGQGVTNEKLFF.